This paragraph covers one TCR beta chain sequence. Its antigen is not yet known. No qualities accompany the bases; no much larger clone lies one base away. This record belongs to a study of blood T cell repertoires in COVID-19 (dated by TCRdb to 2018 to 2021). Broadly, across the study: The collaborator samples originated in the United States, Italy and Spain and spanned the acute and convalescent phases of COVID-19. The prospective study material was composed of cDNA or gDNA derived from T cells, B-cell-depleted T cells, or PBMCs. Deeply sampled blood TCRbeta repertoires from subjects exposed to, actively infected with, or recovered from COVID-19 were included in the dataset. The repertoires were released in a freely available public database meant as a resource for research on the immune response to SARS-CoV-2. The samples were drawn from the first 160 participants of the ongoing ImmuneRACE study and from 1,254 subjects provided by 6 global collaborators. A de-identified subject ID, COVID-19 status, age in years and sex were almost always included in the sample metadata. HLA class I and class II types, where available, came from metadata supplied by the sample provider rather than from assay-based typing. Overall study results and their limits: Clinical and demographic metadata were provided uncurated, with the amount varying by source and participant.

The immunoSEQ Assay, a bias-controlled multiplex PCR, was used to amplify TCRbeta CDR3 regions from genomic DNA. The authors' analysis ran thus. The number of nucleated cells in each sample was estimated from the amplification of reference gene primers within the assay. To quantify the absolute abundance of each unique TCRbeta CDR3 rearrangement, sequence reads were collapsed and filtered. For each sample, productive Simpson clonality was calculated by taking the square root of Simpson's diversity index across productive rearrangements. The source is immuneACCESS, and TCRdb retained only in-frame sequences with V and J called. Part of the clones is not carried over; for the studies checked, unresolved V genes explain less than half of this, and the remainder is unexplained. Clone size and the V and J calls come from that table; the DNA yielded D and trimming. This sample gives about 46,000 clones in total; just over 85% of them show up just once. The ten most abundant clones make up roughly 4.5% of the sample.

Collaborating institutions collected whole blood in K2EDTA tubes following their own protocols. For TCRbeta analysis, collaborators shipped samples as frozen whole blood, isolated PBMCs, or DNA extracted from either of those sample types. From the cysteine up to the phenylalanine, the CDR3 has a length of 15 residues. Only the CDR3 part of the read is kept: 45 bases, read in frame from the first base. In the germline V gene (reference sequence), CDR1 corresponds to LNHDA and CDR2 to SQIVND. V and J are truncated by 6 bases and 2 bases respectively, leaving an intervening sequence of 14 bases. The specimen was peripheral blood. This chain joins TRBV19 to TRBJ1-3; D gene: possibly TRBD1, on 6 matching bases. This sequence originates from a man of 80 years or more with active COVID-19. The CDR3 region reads CASSEAGAAGNTIYF. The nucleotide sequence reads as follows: TGTGCCAGTAGCGAAGCGGGGGCAGCTGGAAACACCATATATTTT.